Sequencing of this T cell receptor (beta chain) was carried out in a study of OX40 agonist ivuxolimab in advanced cancers. Background on the study: An anti-OX40 (CD134) antibody with agonistic activity, ivuxolimab, was administered to patients. Earlier anti-PD-1, anti-PD-L1 or anti-CTLA-4 therapy was permitted; over 35% had received some.

The data were produced by immunoSEQ multiplex PCR, yet TCRdb's version contains in-frame clones alone and is incomplete. The sample lists about 73,000 clones, just over 85% seen once, with 0.75% in the top ten. Study observations and caveats: A proportion of nonresponders additionally exhibited low normalized T-cell clonal expansion. Mean expanded clone counts were higher in CD8+ than CD4+ T cells.

To note about this clone: As yet, its antigen is unknown.

This CDR3 spans 15 amino acids. CDR1 and CDR2 from the germline V gene are SNHLY and FYNNEI. With 4 bases removed from V and 0 bases from J, the gap between germline ends came to 12 bases. This TCR was recovered from an adult with an advanced solid tumor such as melanoma, head and neck, liver or kidney cancer. The chain joins TRBV2 to TRBJ1-2; maybe TRBD1 (5 bases). The input for sequencing was CD4+ or CD8+ T cells sorted from blood, taken in a trial of the OX40 agonist ivuxolimab. The CDR3 nucleotides are TGTGCCAGCAGTGCCCAGGGAGCACCTAACTATGGCTACACCTTC. It yields the protein CASSAQGAPNYGYTF.